These 31 T cell receptor beta chains were all obtained from the same sample, sequenced in a study of metastatic and nonmetastatic thyroid tumors. Patients underwent thyroid surgery, and none had received any treatment before it. TCRdb used MiXCR to call clones anew from the PCR reads. Here the sample spans tens of thousands of clones, around a fifth being singletons. The source material was blood. The receptors were gathered from a female donor with papillary thyroid cancer or a benign thyroid nodule (not recorded which). Some clones in this sample may be carry-over from other donors' samples.

This clone was recorded at least ten times. The V gene is TRBV12-3 or TRBV12-4, the J gene TRBJ2-1, with D unresolved. This CDR3 region has 11 residues. The ends were cut back, 3 bases at V and 9 bases at J, with 6 bases in the middle. As DNA, the CDR3 is TGTGCCAGCAGTTTTATAAGTGAGCAGTTCTTC. Translation: CASSFISEQFF.

The V call is TRBV11-3, the J call TRBJ2-7; TRBD1 matches at 9 bases. CDR1 is SGHNT and CDR2 is YENEEA in the germline V gene. This CDR3 region has 14 residues. V trimming: 8 bases; J trimming: 7 bases; junction bases outside the gene matches: 12. CDR3 sequence (DNA): TGTGCCAGCGGATCCGGGACAGGGCTCGGTGAGCAGTACTTC. As protein: CASGSGTGLGEQYF.

This clone showed up just a few times. V usage is TRBV6-1 and J usage is TRBJ2-7; D is unresolved. CDR1 and CDR2 (germline): MNHNS, SASEGT. V was clipped by 2 bases and J by 5 bases, with 22 bases between them. CDR3 size: 17 residues. CDR3 residues: CASSEILQSLGRNEQYF. The CDR3 bases are TGTGCCAGCAGTGAAATCCTCCAGTCTCTAGGGCGCAACGAGCAGTACTTC.

This clone was seen repeatedly, ten times or more. The rearrangement links TRBV28 to TRBJ1-2; a weak D match, TRBD1 (5 bases). The CDR3 loop spans 13 amino acids. Per the germline V gene, CDR1 is MDHEN and CDR2 is SYDVKM. The ends were cut back, 6 bases at V and 8 bases at J, with 16 bases in the middle. CDR3 DNA: TGTGCCAGCAGGGCGGGACTAGTAGAGGGCTACACCTTC. This translates into CASRAGLVEGYTF.

The gene calls are TRBV30 and TRBJ2-1; 7 nucleotides align to TRBD1. V shed 3 bases and J 2 bases; nucleotides not matched to a gene: 7. This CDR3 has 15 amino acids. The V gene's germline CDR1 is GTSNPN and CDR2 SVGIG (reference sequence). The CDR3: CAWRRGQSPYNEQFF. The CDR3 nucleotides read TGTGCCTGGAGGAGGGGACAGAGTCCCTACAATGAGCAGTTCTTC.

This clone was seen repeatedly, ten times or more. Different DNA sequences within this sample yield the same CDR3. The V gene is TRBV28, the J gene TRBJ1-5, with 11 bases identical to TRBD1. Germline V CDR1 and CDR2: MDHEN, SYDVKM. Losses at the gene ends were 6 bases for V and 3 bases for J; bases not matched to a gene: 7. The CDR3 spans 16 residues. CDR3 bases: TGTGCCAGCAGCCCCCGGACAGGGGGCTTCAATCAGCCCCAGCATTTT. Amino acid sequence: CASSPRTGGFNQPQHF.

This chain links TRBV27 with TRBJ1-2; 10 positions match TRBD1. CDR1 and CDR2 (germline): MNHEY, SMNVEV (reference sequence). V lost 6 bases and J lost 8; bases outside the gene matches: 6. The CDR3 contains 13 residues. The chain's CDR3 is CASSRQGAGGYTF. The CDR3 nucleotides are TGTGCCAGCAGCCGACAGGGGGCAGGAGGCTACACCTTC.

The table lists this clone with many counts. CDR3 amino acids: CASSLTVAGDRNSPLHF. CDR3 bases: TGTGCCAGCAGCTTAACCGTGGCGGGGGACCGTAATTCACCCCTCCACTTT. This chain uses TRBV7-3 with TRBJ1-6; D is perhaps TRBD1 (5 bases). Germline CDR1 SGHTA, CDR2 FQGTGA. Trimming took off 0 bases at V and 6 bases at J, with 15 bases between the two ends. This CDR3 has 17 residues.

This clone has a count of ten or more. The CDR3 DNA follows: TGCGCCAGCAGCTTGATGACTAGCGGGGGAGGAGAGACCCAGTACTTC. Translating it yields CASSLMTSGGGETQYF. The rearrangement joins TRBV5-1 to TRBJ2-5; 12 nucleotides match TRBD2. Germline CDR1 is SGHRS and CDR2 is YFSETQ. Trimming took 1 base from V and 4 from J; bases not matched to a gene: 5. CDR3 length equals 16 residues.

This chain joins TRBV6-5 and TRBJ2-2; 8 nucleotides align to TRBD2. The junction had 0 bases not matched to a gene; V was cut back by 5 bases and J by 4 bases. The CDR3 sequence is 13 residues long. Germline-derived CDR1 and CDR2 are MNHEY and SVGAGI. The CDR3 DNA follows: TGTGCCAGCAGTACTAGCGGCACCGGGGAGCTGTTTTTT. Translated: CASSTSGTGELFF.

The rearrangement uses TRBV6-2 or TRBV6-3 and TRBJ1-2, with D possibly being TRBD1 (6 bases). Trimming took 6 bases from V and 2 from J, leaving 10 bases between them. The CDR3 consists of 13 residues. Germline CDR1 and CDR2: MNHEY and SVGEGT. The chain's CDR3 is CASRLTGNYGYTF. The CDR3 DNA reads TGTGCCAGCAGGCTAACAGGGAACTATGGCTACACCTTC.

The chain combines TRBV27 with TRBJ1-6, with a tentative D call TRBD1 (5 bases). Germline CDR1 MNHEY, CDR2 SMNVEV (reference sequence). Trimming shortened V by 6 bases and J by 10 bases, and 16 bases separated the two germline ends. This CDR3 has 14 residues. The CDR3 sequence is CASSLTGVRSPLHF. CDR3 DNA sequence: TGTGCCAGCAGCCTGACGGGGGTCAGGTCACCCCTCCACTTT.

The chain has TRBV2 and TRBJ1-6, with 7 bases aligning to TRBD1. The germline CDR1 and CDR2 sequences are SNHLY and FYNNEI. CDR3 length: 15 amino acids. Losses at the gene ends were 5 bases for V and 5 bases for J; bases not matched to a gene: 6. CDR3 sequence: CASSLGQTHNSPLHF. As DNA, the CDR3 is TGTGCCAGCAGTTTGGGACAGACCCATAATTCACCCCTCCACTTT.

This clone was seen only a few times. This may stem from a read error, because a much larger clone lies one nucleotide away. This specimen includes other DNA sequences encoding the same CDR3. The V call is TRBV18, the J call TRBJ1-1; a weak D match, TRBD1 (5 bases). The CDR3 is 16 amino acids. Per germline, CDR1 KGHSH and CDR2 LQKENI. CDR3 in amino acids: CASSPPLAGLGTEAFF. CDR3 in DNA: TGTGCCAGCTCGCCACCTTTAGCAGGGTTGGGCACTGAAGCTTTCTTT. Looking up the rest from reference TRBV18 and TRBJ1-1 gives the full variable domain: NAGVMQNPRHLVRRRGQEARLRCSPMKGHSHVYWYRQLPEEGLKFMVYLQKENIIDESGMPKERFSAEFPKEGPSILRIQQVVRGDSAAYFCASSPPLAGLGTEAFFGQGTRLTVV.

The chain joins TRBV20-1 to TRBJ1-1; D uncertain. Trimming removed 0 bases at V and 3 bases at J, with 14 bases between. The CDR3 consists of 15 residues. Germline values: CDR1 DFQATT, CDR2 SNEGSKA (reference sequence). Written as DNA, the CDR3 is TGCAGTGCTAGAGATATGACCGGGAAGCACACTGAAGCTTTCTTT. This encodes CSARDMTGKHTEAFF.

This clone was seen at least ten times. This chain joins TRBV6-1 and TRBJ1-6; D ambiguous. Germline V gene lookup returns CDR1 MNHNS and CDR2 SASEGT. V lost 8 bases, J lost 3 bases, and 17 bases lay in between. There are 16 residues in the CDR3. The CDR3 spells CASANLAVGYNSPLHF. Here the CDR3 DNA reads TGTGCCAGCGCGAACTTAGCGGTGGGCTATAATTCACCCCTCCACTTT.

This clone was seen many times. CDR3 coding DNA: TGTGCCAGCAGCTCCCGGGGGGTATACAATGAGCAGTTCTTC. It specifies CASSSRGVYNEQFF. The chain has TRBV11-1 and TRBJ2-1; 7 nucleotides agree with TRBD2. Germline lookup yields CDR1 SGHAT and CDR2 FQDESV (reference sequence). With 4 bases clipped from V and 4 bases from J, the junction kept 4 bases outside the gene matches. The CDR3 covers 14 residues.

This clone was seen more than once but under ten times. J is TRBJ2-7 and V is TRBV7-2; 8 nucleotides match TRBD2. The V gene end was trimmed by 7 bases and the J gene end by 3 bases; junction bases not matched to a gene: 8. CDR1 is SGHTA, CDR2 FQGNSA, per germline. This CDR3 has 14 amino acids. CDR3 loop: CASTALAGRYEQYF. DNA for the CDR3: TGTGCCAGCACCGCCCTAGCGGGTCGCTACGAGCAGTACTTC.

This clone has ten or more counts. This chain connects TRBV28 to TRBJ2-7, with TRBD1 matching over 7 bases. The trim removed 5 bases at V and 0 bases at J, leaving 7 bases unmatched. This CDR3 contains 15 residues. CDR1 and CDR2 from the germline V gene are MDHEN and SYDVKM. The CDR3 loop is CASSPIDRDSYEQYF. The CDR3 region has the DNA TGTGCCAGCAGTCCGATCGACAGGGACTCCTACGAGCAGTACTTC. The full variable domain, in which reference TRBV28 and TRBJ2-7 provide the parts outside the CDR3, is DVKVTQSSRYLVKRTGEKVFLECVQDMDHENMFWYRQDPGLGLRLIYFSYDVKMKEKGDIPEGYSVSREKKERFSLILESASTNQTSMYLCASSPIDRDSYEQYFGPGTRLTVT.

To note about this clone: This could be a read error, since a much larger clone is one nucleotide away. This chain connects TRBV2 to TRBJ2-7; D possibly matches TRBD1 or TRBD2 (6 bases each). The CDR3 sequence is 17 residues long. V was trimmed by 2 bases and J by 7 bases, leaving 24 bases between them. Germline lookup yields CDR1 SNHLY and CDR2 FYNNEI. CDR3 bases: TGTGCCAGCAGTGAAAGTAAGGGGGACTCGTCCCTCGGGGAGCAGTACTTC. It is translated as CASSESKGDSSLGEQYF.

The V call is TRBV9, the J call TRBJ2-7, with TRBD2 identical over 13 bases. CDR3 length: 15 residues. CDR1 and CDR2 from the germline V gene are SGDLS and YYNGEE. Trimming took 0 bases from V and 5 from J; bases not matched to a gene: 2. In nucleotides, the CDR3 is TGTGCCAGCAGCGTAGGTGGACTAGCGGGAGACGAGCAGTACTTC. It encodes CASSVGGLAGDEQYF. Together with reference TRBV9 and TRBJ2-7, the CDR3 gives the full variable domain: DSGVTQTPKHLITATGQRVTLRCSPRSGDLSVYWYQQSLDQGLQFLIQYYNGEERAKGNILERFSAQQFPDLHSELNLSSLELGDSALYFCASSVGGLAGDEQYFGPGTRLTVT.

This clone was detected many times. The J gene is TRBJ1-3, the V gene TRBV3-1; D gene uncertain. Per the germline V gene, CDR1 is LGHDT and CDR2 is YNNKEL (reference sequence). This CDR3 contains 14 residues. V was pared by 1 base and J by 6 bases, with 10 bases between. The CDR3 DNA is TGTGCCAGCAGCCAAGTGCACAGACAAAACACCATATATTTT. It translates to CASSQVHRQNTIYF.

This clone was counted only a few times. The V gene is TRBV28, the J gene TRBJ2-2, with 8 bases identical to TRBD1. The germline gives CDR1 MDHEN, CDR2 SYDVKM. This CDR3 has 14 residues. The V gene end was trimmed by 7 bases and the J gene end by 3 bases; junction bases not matched to a gene: 4. CDR3 loop: CASTMTGDTGELFF. CDR3 bases: TGTGCCAGCACTATGACAGGGGACACCGGGGAGCTGTTTTTT.

This clone has more than one count but fewer than ten. This chain joins TRBV24-1 and TRBJ1-1; D perhaps matches TRBD1 (5 bases). Germline CDR1 KGHDR, CDR2 SFDVKD. CDR3 length equals 18 residues. V dropped 2 bases and J dropped 1 base, with 19 bases sitting between them. CDR3 residues: CATSDCDGSKRGNTEAFF. For the CDR3, the DNA is TGTGCCACCAGTGATTGTGACGGTAGCAAAAGGGGGAACACTGAAGCTTTCTTT.

The CDR3 DNA sequence: TGCGCCAGCAGCTTGTGGGGCGAGAACACTGAAGCTTTCTTT. Encoded protein: CASSLWGENTEAFF. V usage is TRBV5-1 and J usage is TRBJ1-1; D may be TRBD1 (5 bases). Germline values: CDR1 SGHRS, CDR2 YFSETQ. V was shortened by 1 base and J by 1 base, with 8 bases between the two germline ends. This CDR3 spans 14 amino acids.

This clone was picked up many times. The chain has TRBV9 and TRBJ1-1; possibly TRBD1 for D (5 bases). The germline V gene encodes CDR1 SGDLS and CDR2 YYNGEE. V was clipped by 3 bases and J by 5 bases, with 14 bases between them. This CDR3 has 14 residues. The chain's CDR3 is CASSAQGLKTEAFF. The CDR3 nucleotides are TGTGCCAGCAGCGCTCAGGGCCTTAAGACTGAAGCTTTCTTT.

This clone was recorded a few times. The chain is built from TRBV6-2 or TRBV6-3 and TRBJ2-5; 11 bases fit TRBD2. The V gene end was trimmed by 5 bases and the J gene end by 2 bases; junction bases not matched to a gene: 13. This CDR3 is built from 18 residues. CDR1 is MNHEY, CDR2 SVGEGT, per germline. The DNA for the CDR3 is TGTGCCAGCAGTCACCCCCGGCCTAGCGGGAGGTCACAAGAGACCCAGTACTTC. It specifies CASSHPRPSGRSQETQYF.

This clone was counted ten times or more. This chain links TRBV3-1 with TRBJ2-7; 9 nucleotides line up with TRBD1. The germline CDR1 and CDR2 sequences are LGHDT and YNNKEL (reference sequence). CDR3 length equals 15 residues. Trimming removed 3 bases from V and 3 bases from J; junction bases left unmatched: 6. CDR3 bases: TGTGCCAGCAGCCACATAGGACAGGGGATCTACGAGCAGTACTTC. It translates to CASSHIGQGIYEQYF.

The chain has TRBV6-2 or TRBV6-3 and TRBJ2-1; TRBD2 matches at 10 bases. Trimming at V came to 4 bases and at J to 6 bases, leaving 3 bases not matched to a gene. Germline assignment: CDR1 MNHEY and CDR2 SVGEGT. This CDR3 contains 14 residues. The CDR3 here is CASSLLAGSNEQFF. The CDR3 DNA reads TGTGCCAGCAGTTTACTAGCGGGATCCAATGAGCAGTTCTTC.

The genes are TRBV11-2 and TRBJ1-5; weak D call: TRBD1 (5 bases). CDR3 length equals 17 residues. Trimming pared 0 bases from V and 9 bases from J, leaving 21 bases between. Germline V lookup: CDR1 SGHAT, CDR2 FQNNGV. In nucleotides, the CDR3 is TGTGCCAGCAGCTTAGATTTAAGAAAGGAGGGGTGTTGGCCCCAGCATTTT. Encoded protein: CASSLDLRKEGCWPQHF.

This clone was detected ten times or more. The CDR3 DNA sequence: TGCGCCAGCAGCTTGTGGGGGATACAGGGGGGAAACACTGAAGCTTTCTTT. Translation gives CASSLWGIQGGNTEAFF. The rearrangement links TRBV5-1 to TRBJ1-1, with TRBD1 matching 8 bases. The CDR3 sequence is 17 residues long. Looked up from germline, CDR1 is SGHRS and CDR2 is YFSETQ. V shed 1 base, J shed 2 bases, and the junction held 10 bases outside the gene matches. Full variable domain (remainder filled in from reference TRBV5-1 and TRBJ1-1): KAGVTQTPRYLIKTRGQQVTLSCSPISGHRSVSWYQQTPGQGLQFLFEYFSETQRNKGNFPGRFSGRQFSNSRSEMNVSTLELGDSALYLCASSLWGIQGGNTEAFFGQGTRLTVV.